These 21 T cell receptor beta chains were sequenced from one sample in a study of blood T cell repertoires in COVID-19. Here immunoSEQ multiplex PCR was the method, and the copy in TCRdb shows in-frame clones only, minus some. The sample comprises 110,000 to 150,000 clones, 90% of which are singletons, and approximately 11% rests with the top ten. The source material was peripheral blood. The receptors originated from a woman of 80 years or more with acute or convalescent COVID-19.

This clone showed up just once. The CDR3 reads CASSLDYNQPQHF. The DNA for the CDR3 is TGTGCCAGCAGCCTAGACTATAATCAGCCCCAGCATTTT. This chain connects TRBV5-4 to TRBJ1-5; D is unresolved. Germline-derived CDR1 and CDR2 are SGHNT and YYREEE (reference sequence). The CDR3 has 13 residues. V shed 4 bases and J shed 4 bases, with 9 bases lying between them.

This rearrangement joins TRBV6-4 to TRBJ1-2; the D gene is possibly TRBD1 (6 bases). V was shortened by 2 bases and J by 4 bases, with 20 bases between the two germline ends. This CDR3 is built from 17 residues. Germline CDR1 reads MRHNA; CDR2 reads SNTAGT. CDR3 sequence (DNA): TGTGCCAGCAGTGACACAGGAAACAGGGAGAACCCCTATGGCTACACCTTC. Amino acid sequence: CASSDTGNRENPYGYTF.

Only one count was recorded for this clone. The rearrangement links TRBV6-4 to TRBJ2-4; D might be TRBD1 (6 bases). The CDR3 runs to 15 residues. The germline CDR1 and CDR2 sequences are MRHNA and SNTAGT. V gave up 4 bases and J gave up 3 bases, with 13 bases separating them. The CDR3 DNA is TGTGCCAGCAGTGTGAGGACAGTAAGCAAAAACATTCAGTACTTC. Its translation is CASSVRTVSKNIQYF.

The chain carries TRBV6-6 and TRBJ2-7; tentative D call: TRBD1 (6 bases). Germline V gene lookup returns CDR1 MNHNY and CDR2 SVGAGI (reference sequence). The germline V and J ends were trimmed by 5 bases and 3 bases, with 26 bases remaining between them. This CDR3 comprises 18 residues. CDR3 DNA sequence: TGTGCCAGCAGTCCCATGCAGGGGCAGGCAGGCAGACACTACGAGCAGTACTTC. The encoded protein is CASSPMQGQAGRHYEQYF.

The chain uses TRBV5-1 and TRBJ1-1; TRBD1 aligns across 11 bases. The CDR3 is 15 residues long. Germline CDR1 is SGHRS and CDR2 is YFSETQ. J was trimmed by 3 bases and V by 3 bases; bases with no gene match: 4. This chain's CDR3 is CASSWTGGDYTEAFF. The DNA for the CDR3 is TGCGCCAGCAGCTGGACAGGGGGCGATTACACTGAAGCTTTCTTT.

This chain joins TRBV30 and TRBJ1-1, with TRBD1 matching 7 bases. The CDR3 is 15 amino acids. The junction had 11 bases not matched to a gene; V was cut back by 0 bases and J by 7 bases. Germline V CDR1 and CDR2: GTSNPN, SVGIG (reference sequence). Here the CDR3 DNA reads TGTGCCTGGAGTGTAGGGGGGACAGTCGGCGATGAAGCTTTCTTT. Translating gives CAWSVGGTVGDEAFF.

The chain employs TRBV2 and TRBJ1-2; D perhaps matches TRBD1 (5 bases). This CDR3 region has 14 residues. Germline V gives CDR1 SNHLY, CDR2 FYNNEI. V shed 8 bases and J shed 0 bases, with 13 bases lying between them. In DNA, the CDR3 is TGTGCCAGCGGGGACTCAGGGACTAACTATGGCTACACCTTC. Translated, it gives CASGDSGTNYGYTF.

The rearrangement uses TRBV9 and TRBJ1-5; D is perhaps TRBD1 (5 bases). The CDR3 sequence is 15 residues long. The V gene's germline CDR1 is SGDLS and CDR2 YYNGEE. The V and J ends lost 2 bases and 6 bases respectively, with 15 bases between them. CDR3 nucleotides: TGTGCCAGCAGCGTTGGGGGGATTGATTCTCAGCCCCAGCATTTT. It codes for CASSVGGIDSQPQHF. Full variable domain (missing parts from reference TRBV9 and TRBJ1-5): DSGVTQTPKHLITATGQRVTLRCSPRSGDLSVYWYQQSLDQGLQFLIQYYNGEERAKGNILERFSAQQFPDLHSELNLSSLELGDSALYFCASSVGGIDSQPQHFGDGTRLSIL.

V gene TRBV7-8 combines with J gene TRBJ1-5, with 11 positions matching TRBD1. V shed 1 base and J 7 bases; nucleotides not matched to a gene: 6. This CDR3 is 16 amino acids long. Germline values: CDR1 SGHVS, CDR2 FQNEAQ. The CDR3 region has the DNA TGTGCCAGCAGCTTAGTGGGACAGGGGGGTACCCAGCCCCAGCATTTT. This sequence encodes CASSLVGQGGTQPQHF.

The J gene is TRBJ1-2, the V gene TRBV7-9, with 8 bases aligning to TRBD1. The CDR3 is made up of 13 amino acids. CDR1 and CDR2 from the germline V gene are SEHNR and FQNEAQ (reference sequence). The junction had 1 base not matched to a gene; V was cut back by 4 bases and J by 3 bases. This CDR3 is CASSSGQDYGYTF. The CDR3 DNA reads TGTGCCAGCAGCTCGGGACAGGACTATGGCTACACCTTC. Full variable domain (outside the CDR3, taken from reference TRBV7-9 and TRBJ1-2): DTGVSQNPRHKITKRGQNVTFRCDPISEHNRLYWYRQTLGQGPEFLTYFQNEAQLEKSRLLSDRFSAERPKGSFSTLEIQRTEQGDSAMYLCASSSGQDYGYTFGSGTRLTVV.

This clone was found a few times. A much larger clone sits a single nucleotide away, making a read error possible. This chain links TRBV2 with TRBJ1-2; 9 bases are shared with TRBD1. The CDR3 consists of 14 residues. Germline V gene data show CDR1 as SNHLY and CDR2 as FYNNEI. Trimming removed 4 bases from V and 2 bases from J; junction bases left unmatched: 2. The CDR3 reads CASSVQGANYGYTF. CDR3 sequence (DNA): TGTGCCAGCAGTGTACAGGGGGCGAACTATGGCTACACCTTC. The full variable domain, with the rest looked up from reference TRBV2 and TRBJ1-2, is EPEVTQTPSHQVTQMGQEVILRCVPISNHLYFYWYRQILGQKVEFLVSFYNNEISEKSEIFDDQFSVERPDGSNFTLKIRSTKLEDSAMYFCASSVQGANYGYTFGSGTRLTVV.

This chain links TRBV7-2 with TRBJ1-4; D not certain. V was shortened by 5 bases and J by 3 bases, with 10 bases between the two germline ends. The CDR3 is made up of 14 amino acids. CDR1 and CDR2 (germline): SGHTA, FQGNSA. The CDR3 coding sequence is TGTGCCAGCAGCCTAGGGAGGTCTAATGAAAAACTGTTTTTT. Translating gives CASSLGRSNEKLFF.

This chain's CDR3 is CASSWGVTNTEAFF. CDR3 coding DNA: TGTGCCAGCAGCTGGGGAGTCACCAACACTGAAGCTTTCTTT. The V gene is TRBV6-5, the J gene TRBJ1-1; D not certain. V was clipped by 6 bases and J by 2 bases, with 13 bases between them. Germline CDR1 reads MNHEY; CDR2 reads SVGAGI. The CDR3 covers 14 residues.

CDR3 sequence: CASSPLGQARNYGYTF. The CDR3 nucleotides are TGTGCCAGCTCACCGCTGGGACAGGCTCGAAACTATGGCTACACCTTC. V and J are TRBV18 and TRBJ1-2; the match to TRBD1 covers 8 bases. Germline V gene lookup returns CDR1 KGHSH and CDR2 LQKENI. Trimming took 3 bases from V and 2 from J; bases not matched to a gene: 8. The CDR3 covers 16 residues. Drawing the rest from reference TRBV18 and TRBJ1-2, the complete variable domain is NAGVMQNPRHLVRRRGQEARLRCSPMKGHSHVYWYRQLPEEGLKFMVYLQKENIIDESGMPKERFSAEFPKEGPSILRIQQVVRGDSAAYFCASSPLGQARNYGYTFGSGTRLTVV.

The chain couples TRBV5-6 to TRBJ2-5; D may be TRBD1 (5 bases). The CDR3 consists of 13 residues. The V end was cut by 3 bases, the J end by 7 bases, with 13 bases between. CDR1 and CDR2 from the germline V gene are SGHDT and YYEEEE. DNA for the CDR3: TGTGCCAGCAGCTCGGCAGGGTCGGTGACCCAGTACTTC. Protein: CASSSAGSVTQYF. Full variable domain (remainder filled in from reference TRBV5-6 and TRBJ2-5): DAGVTQSPTHLIKTRGQQVTLRCSPKSGHDTVSWYQQALGQGPQFIFQYYEEEERQRGNFPDRFSGHQFPNYSSELNVNALLLGDSALYLCASSSAGSVTQYFGPGTRLLVL.

The chain joins TRBV25-1 to TRBJ1-2; D is unclear. The CDR3 contains 15 residues. Trimming left V 2 bases short and J 1 base short, with 11 bases between. Per germline, CDR1 MGHDK and CDR2 SYGVNS. CDR3 DNA sequence: TGTGCCAGCAGTGAAGGGTTCCGGGGTAACTATGGCTACACCTTC. Its protein is CASSEGFRGNYGYTF.

This chain links TRBV7-3 with TRBJ1-1; TRBD1 is a possible D gene (5 bases). Germline CDR1 is SGHTA and CDR2 is FQGTGA. Deletions cut 6 bases from V and 4 bases from J, with 18 bases between. The CDR3 spans 15 residues. The CDR3 protein is CASSLLGGFGTEAFF. DNA for the CDR3: TGTGCCAGCAGTTTGTTGGGGGGGTTTGGCACTGAAGCTTTCTTT.

The rearrangement links TRBV3-1 (or the pseudogene TRBV3-2) to TRBJ1-6; the D is unclear. Germline V gives CDR1 LGHDT, CDR2 YNNKEL (reference sequence). The CDR3 contains 13 residues. Trimming removed 6 bases at V and 11 bases at J, with 14 bases between. Here the CDR3 DNA reads TGTGCCAGCAGTCTGTCCCGAGATACACCCCTCCACTTT. It specifies CASSLSRDTPLHF.

The rearrangement joins TRBV15 to TRBJ1-3; 10 bases are shared with TRBD1. Per germline, CDR1 LNHNV and CDR2 YYDKDF (reference sequence). The CDR3 length is 16 residues. V lost 3 bases, J lost 4 bases, and 6 bases stayed unmatched. CDR3 nucleotide sequence: TGTGCCACCAGCAGTAGACAGGGGGCGAGGGGAAACACCATATATTTT. This codes for CATSSRQGARGNTIYF.

As regards this clone: The same CDR3 arises from other DNA sequences in this sample as well. The chain joins TRBV18 to TRBJ2-5; 7 positions match TRBD2. This CDR3 comprises 14 residues. Germline loops: CDR1 KGHSH, CDR2 LQKENI. The junction had 6 bases not matched to a gene; V was cut back by 3 bases and J by 5 bases. Here the CDR3 reads CASSPPTSRETQYF. DNA for the CDR3: TGTGCCAGCTCACCGCCGACTAGCAGGGAGACCCAGTACTTC.

The rearrangement uses TRBV30 and TRBJ2-7; 7 nucleotides line up with TRBD1. The V segment lost 4 bases and the J segment 2 bases; nucleotides outside the gene matches: 8. The CDR3 length is 14 residues. Looked up from germline, CDR1 is GTSNPN and CDR2 is SVGIG (reference sequence). CDR3 nucleotide sequence: TGTGCCTGGACTTTTGGGGACAGAGCCTACGAGCAGTACTTC. Protein sequence: CAWTFGDRAYEQYF.